This T cell receptor (beta chain) was captured by sequencing in a study of graft-versus-host responses after intestinal transplantation. Study overall: Induction using anti-thymocyte globulin, followed by tacrolimus and steroids for about three years, was given to all recipients. General study results and limits: Circulating GvH clones peaking coincided with falling HvG clones soon after transplant. Researchers found GvH clones in recipient marrow, and some showed up first in ileum or blood. The presence of high graft-versus-host to host-versus-graft clonal ratios in allografts characterized patients with graft-donor T cell macrochimerism.

Remarks on this clone: The antigen remains unidentified.

The CDR3 is 14 residues long. The germline gives CDR1 LNHDA, CDR2 SQIVND (reference sequence). Trimming at V came to 10 bases and at J to 1 base, leaving 4 bases not matched to a gene. Using immunoSEQ multiplex PCR, the repertoire was profiled, and TCRdb retains in-frame clones only, with some absent. The table lists tens of thousands of clones, 65% to 85% of them singletons. The clonotype was recovered from a human donor who was the organ donor for an intestinal transplant. The chain is built from TRBV19 and TRBJ1-4, with 9 bases aligning to TRBD1. Material: unstimulated CD4+ T cells sorted from spleen or lymph node cells, obtained before transplant. This CDR3 is CATRQGVTNEKLFF. CDR3 in DNA: TGTGCCACAAGACAGGGGGTAACTAATGAAAAACTGTTTTTT.